This TCR beta chain was recovered during a study of Graves' ophthalmopathy and Graves' hyperthyroidism. The CDR3 is made up of 18 amino acids. V was pared by 6 bases and J by 1 base, with 8 bases of the junction left unmatched. Germline V gene lookup returns CDR1 SGHAT and CDR2 FQDESV (reference sequence). No ophthalmopathy within 18 months of follow-up signified stable hyperthyroidism. Scientists amplified the TCR beta CDR3 regions from RNA transcripts. HTBI primers primed a first-round RT-PCR, and a second-round multiplex PCR followed. One entry per CDR3 protein, called by TCRdb with MiXCR from the multiplex PCR reads. The table records some 380,000 distinct CDR3 sequences, about 16% of them present only once.

The V call is TRBV11-1, the J call TRBJ2-4; 14 nucleotides match TRBD2. The origin of this receptor is a woman younger than 35 with stable Graves' hyperthyroidism. Sequenced: peripheral blood. The CDR3, as DNA: TGTGCCAGCAGTTCTACCGGGACTAGCGGGGGTGCCAAAAACATTCAGTACTTC. This gives the protein CASSSTGTSGGAKNIQYF.